This TCR beta chain was recovered during a study of OX40 agonist ivuxolimab in advanced cancers. The CDR3 is made up of 15 amino acids. CDR1 is LNHDA and CDR2 is SQIVND in the germline V gene (reference sequence). V was trimmed by 4 bases and J by 0 bases, leaving 9 bases between them. Some clones are missing from TCRdb's copy, which holds only in-frame ones; the method was immunoSEQ multiplex PCR. The sample shows 90,000 to 130,000 clones, about nine tenths of them seen only once. V gene TRBV19 combines with J gene TRBJ1-4, with D possibly TRBD1 on 6 matching bases. Source: CD4+ or CD8+ T cells sorted from blood, taken in a trial of the OX40 agonist ivuxolimab. The source is an adult with an advanced solid tumor such as melanoma, head and neck, liver or kidney cancer. CDR3 DNA: TGTGCCAGTAGTAGGACAGTTGCAACTAATGAAAAACTGTTTTTT. It codes for CASSRTVATNEKLFF. The full variable domain, rest sourced from reference TRBV19 and TRBJ1-4, is DGGITQSPKYLFRKEGQNVTLSCEQNLNHDAMYWYRQDPGQGLRLIYYSQIVNDFQKGDIAEGYSVSREKKESFPLTVTSAQKNPTAFYLCASSRTVATNEKLFFGSGTQLSVL.